One sample yielded the 20 T cell receptor beta chains listed below, sequenced in a study of regulatory T cells in long-lasting Graves disease. Stated time point: newly diagnosed GD, antithyroid drugs for less than 3 months. RNA extracted from PBMCs served as the sequencing template. Both iRepertoire HTBI primers and Arm-PCR of CDR3 regions were used to build the TCR beta libraries. MiXCR, run by TCRdb on the multiplex PCR reads, gives a single entry per CDR3 protein. In the table there are fewer than 550,000 distinct CDR3 sequences, roughly a sixth of which are singletons. The data were also submitted as part of a second study, on T cells in Graves' hyperthyroidism and ophthalmopathy.

Sequences were derived from peripheral blood mononuclear cells (PBMCs), sampled at new diagnosis, from a patient treated with antithyroid drugs. Receptors originate from a woman aged 35-60 years with Graves disease.

The chain combines TRBV27 with TRBJ1-1; no clear D. The CDR3 length is 14 residues. Germline V gives CDR1 MNHEY, CDR2 SMNVEV (reference sequence). V was cut by 5 bases and J by 1 base, with 11 bases left in between. CDR3 DNA sequence: TGTGCCAGCAGTAGAAGGGAGACGAACACTGAAGCTTTCTTT. Translating gives CASSRRETNTEAFF.

This chain uses TRBV20-1 with TRBJ2-7; no clear D gene. From germline, CDR1 is DFQATT and CDR2 SNEGSKA (reference sequence). The CDR3 is made up of 16 amino acids. Trimming stripped 0 bases from V and 4 bases from J, with 19 bases between. CDR3 DNA sequence: TGCAGTGCTAGAGATTCACGGGCCCCTGTGGGGTACGAGCAGTACTTC. Translated: CSARDSRAPVGYEQYF.

This clonotype showed up many times. Here the CDR3 reads CASSPRLVVPTEAFF. DNA for the CDR3: TGTGCCAGCAGTCCCCGGCTTGTGGTTCCCACTGAAGCTTTCTTT. This chain uses TRBV12-3 or TRBV12-4 with TRBJ1-1, with D unclear. The CDR3 sequence is 15 residues long. V was shortened by 5 bases and J by 4 bases, with 17 bases between the two germline ends.

This clonotype was seen more than once but under ten times. V gene TRBV6-1 combines with J gene TRBJ1-2; 9 positions match TRBD1. The V gene's germline CDR1 is MNHNS and CDR2 SASEGT. This CDR3 has 10 amino acids. Here the CDR3 reads CATGGDGYTF. The CDR3 DNA is TGTGCGACAGGGGGGGATGGCTACACCTTC.

This clonotype was seen many times. The rearrangement uses TRBV30 and TRBJ1-5; 8 bases align to TRBD1. The junction had 0 bases not matched to a gene; V was cut back by 0 bases and J by 2 bases. CDR1 is GTSNPN and CDR2 is SVGIG in the germline V gene (reference sequence). This CDR3 region has 14 residues. The CDR3 sequence: CAWSVGQGNQPQHF. The CDR3 bases are TGTGCCTGGAGTGTGGGACAGGGCAATCAGCCCCAGCATTTT. Combining the CDR3 with reference TRBV30 and TRBJ1-5 gives the whole variable domain SQTIHQWPATLVQPVGSPLSLECTVEGTSNPNLYWYRQAAGRGLQLLFYSVGIGQISSEVPQNLSASRPQDRQFILSSKKLLLSDSGFYLCAWSVGQGNQPQHFGDGTRLSIL.

This clonotype was recorded a few times. J is TRBJ2-1 and V is TRBV5-1; D gene uncertain. V lost 0 bases and J lost 5, with 12 bases in between. This CDR3 contains 15 residues. Germline V gene data show CDR1 as SGHRS and CDR2 as YFSETQ. CDR3 amino acids: CASSLGLLRDNEQFF. The CDR3 DNA sequence: TGCGCCAGCAGCTTGGGCCTCCTCCGTGACAATGAGCAGTTCTTC.

Many counts were recorded for this clonotype. This chain joins TRBV18 and TRBJ2-3, with D maybe TRBD2 (6 bases). Trimming stripped 0 bases from V and 1 base from J, with 11 bases between. There are 16 residues in the CDR3. The germline gives CDR1 KGHSH, CDR2 LQKENI. CDR3 sequence: CASSPPVGEGTDTQYF. CDR3 nucleotides: TGTGCCAGCTCACCACCGGTAGGGGAGGGCACAGATACGCAGTATTTT.

The V and J genes are TRBV6-1 and TRBJ1-4; D is uncertain. Per germline, CDR1 MNHNS and CDR2 SASEGT. V was shortened by 6 bases and J by 8 bases, with 13 bases between the two germline ends. This CDR3 has 13 amino acids. For the CDR3, the DNA is TGTGCCAGCAGGTCGGGGAGCGACGAAAAACTGTTTTTT. Protein: CASRSGSDEKLFF.

This clonotype was detected a few times. The chain couples TRBV29-1 to TRBJ2-2; D not certain. With 3 bases removed from V and 6 bases from J, the gap between germline ends came to 11 bases. The CDR3 has 13 residues. The V gene's germline CDR1 is SQVTM and CDR2 ANQGSEA. The CDR3: CSVEWDGPGELFF. CDR3 DNA sequence: TGCAGCGTTGAGTGGGATGGGCCCGGGGAGCTGTTTTTT.

The J gene is TRBJ2-7, the V gene TRBV7-2; 7 nucleotides line up with TRBD2. V shed 1 base and J 0 bases; nucleotides not matched to a gene: 6. The CDR3 runs 16 residues. Germline CDR1 reads SGHTA; CDR2 reads FQGNSA. The CDR3, as DNA: TGTGCCAGCAGCTTAGTGCAAGCGGGGATCTCCTACGAGCAGTACTTC. It yields the protein CASSLVQAGISYEQYF. Full variable domain (rest looked up from reference TRBV7-2 and TRBJ2-7): GAGVSQSPSNKVTEKGKDVELRCDPISGHTALYWYRQSLGQGLEFLIYFQGNSAPDKSGLPSDRFSAERTGGSVSTLTIQRTQQEDSAVYLCASSLVQAGISYEQYFGPGTRLTVT.

A few counts support this clonotype. The V gene is TRBV9, the J gene TRBJ2-1; unclear D gene. The CDR3 runs 12 residues. Germline V gives CDR1 SGDLS, CDR2 YYNGEE. Trimming removed 0 bases from V and 5 bases from J, with 3 bases in between. The CDR3 coding sequence is TGTGCCAGCAGCGTAGAAGACAATGAGCAGTTCTTC. Translating it yields CASSVEDNEQFF.

Many counts were recorded for this clonotype. The CDR3 sequence is CSARYRDGTAFF. The DNA for the CDR3 is TGCAGTGCTAGATACAGGGACGGGACAGCTTTCTTT. This chain connects TRBV20-1 to TRBJ1-1; tentatively, D is TRBD1 (6 bases). V was pared by 2 bases and J by 10 bases, with 14 bases between. The CDR3 consists of 12 residues. CDR1 and CDR2 from the germline V gene are DFQATT and SNEGSKA (reference sequence).

This clonotype was recorded many times. CDR3 nucleotides: TGCAGTGCTAGAGGACCCGGACTAGCGGGGAAAACAGATACGCAGTATTTT. This translates into CSARGPGLAGKTDTQYF. The chain uses TRBV20-1 and TRBJ2-3, with 12 bases lining up with TRBD2. Germline CDR1 and CDR2: DFQATT and SNEGSKA (reference sequence). V was clipped by 1 base and J by 3 bases; unmatched bases: 8. CDR3 length: 17 residues.

Many counts were recorded for this clonotype. This chain uses TRBV28 with TRBJ1-5; the D gene is possibly TRBD1 (5 bases). The germline gives CDR1 MDHEN, CDR2 SYDVKM. The CDR3 loop spans 16 amino acids. V lost 3 bases and J lost 6, with 18 bases in between. CDR3 sequence: CASSLAVQGGIQPQHF. The DNA for the CDR3 is TGTGCCAGCAGTTTGGCGGTGCAGGGCGGGATTCAGCCCCAGCATTTT.

This clonotype was observed at least ten times. This rearrangement joins TRBV12-3 or TRBV12-4 to TRBJ2-3, with TRBD2 matching over 9 bases. This CDR3 contains 13 residues. J was trimmed by 1 base and V by 9 bases; bases with no gene match: 2. The CDR3 nucleotides read TGTGCCAGTAGCGGGGGAGGCACAGATACGCAGTATTTT. Translated: CASSGGGTDTQYF.

This clonotype came up a few times. This rearrangement joins TRBV4-2 to TRBJ1-4; no reliable D call. This CDR3 comprises 15 residues. CDR1 and CDR2 from the germline V gene are LGHNA and YNFKEQ. Trimming took off 0 bases at V and 4 bases at J, with 9 bases between the two ends. The CDR3 nucleotides are TGTGCCAGCAGCCAAGATTTTTTCCTTAATGAAAAACTGTTTTTT. It yields the protein CASSQDFFLNEKLFF.

Many counts were recorded for this clonotype. The chain is built from TRBV11-2 and TRBJ2-7; D remains unclear. The CDR3 is made up of 14 amino acids. The ends were cut back, 5 bases at V and 0 bases at J, with 11 bases in the middle. Germline V gene sequence: CDR1 SGHAT, CDR2 FQNNGV. The CDR3: CASSPSNYSYEQYF. CDR3 in DNA: TGTGCCAGCAGCCCTTCCAACTACTCCTACGAGCAGTACTTC.

This clonotype appeared many times. The chain combines TRBV3-1 with TRBJ1-1; D ambiguous. CDR3 length: 13 residues. Germline V gives CDR1 LGHDT, CDR2 YNNKEL (reference sequence). V lost 2 bases and J lost 5, with 9 bases in between. CDR3 loop: CASSQSGGTEAFF. In DNA, the CDR3 is TGTGCCAGCAGCCAATCGGGAGGGACTGAAGCTTTCTTT.

This clonotype occurred a few times. The rearrangement links TRBV5-8 to TRBJ2-1; D not resolved. The CDR3 is made up of 13 amino acids. The V end lost 4 bases, the J end lost 4 bases, and 9 bases lay between the germline ends. The V gene's germline CDR1 is SGHTS and CDR2 YDEGEE. In DNA, the CDR3 is TGTGCCAGCAGCGTGACGCTATACAATGAGCAGTTCTTC. This gives the protein CASSVTLYNEQFF.

The chain uses TRBV15 and TRBJ1-5; D is undetermined. V was cut by 0 bases and J by 6 bases, with 9 bases left in between. There are 14 residues in the CDR3. Germline-derived CDR1 and CDR2 are LNHNV and YYDKDF (reference sequence). CDR3 nucleotides: TGTGCCACCAGCAGAGATACTTCTGGTCAGCCCCAGCATTTT. As protein: CATSRDTSGQPQHF.